This TCR beta chain was profiled in a study of identical twins. Study findings and constraints: Zero-insertion analyses could be partly confounded by invariant MAIT and iNKT cells. Within monozygotic twins, out-of-frame TCR alpha sharing was underestimated by the models.

The CDR3 sequence is 16 residues long. CDR1 and CDR2 from the germline V gene are SGDLS and YYNGEE. V lost 0 bases, J lost 6 bases, and 19 bases lay in between. This clonotype was seen many times. Its antigen is unidentified. Healthy Caucasians, and only they, were the donors. TCRdb recomputed calls from the 5' RACE reads with MiXCR, one row per CDR3 protein. Seen here are 400,000 to 500,000 distinct CDR3 sequences, roughly 13% observed once, and the top ten hold about 0.94%. The same specimen was also included in a second study, on yellow fever vaccine responses in identical twins. That report notes: Reported findings indicate that twins' vaccine T cell responses seemed partially convergent, partially personalized.

The clonotype comes from a woman aged 18-35 years in good health. The sequencing input was CD4+ T cells sorted from blood. The J gene is TRBJ2-7, the V gene TRBV9, with D possibly matching TRBD2 (6 bases). In DNA, the CDR3 is TGTGCCAGCAGCGTAGGACCGGGGGTGTCTCTCGGCGAGCAGTACTTC. Protein sequence: CASSVGPGVSLGEQYF.